What follows is one T cell receptor (beta chain) and its context. As handled by the study authors: Amplified reference gene primers provided the basis for estimating nucleated cell counts. The repertoire was sequenced with immunoSEQ multiplex PCR; TCRdb's copy has only in-frame clones and lacks some. D and trimming were read from the DNA, whereas the V and J calls and clone size are those reported in that table. The data contain more than 300,000 clones, about 86% of them singletons. This sample stems from a study of blood T cell repertoires in COVID-19. In the study overall: The samples span acute and convalescent COVID-19 from the United States, Italy and Spain. Sources were T cells, B-cell-depleted T cells, or PBMCs; the material itself was cDNA or gDNA.

The CDR3 totals 15 residues. Germline V gives CDR1 SGHRS, CDR2 YFSETQ. Germline trimming cut 5 bases from V and 1 base from J; bases unmatched to any gene: 6. V gene TRBV5-1 combines with J gene TRBJ2-1; 7 bases align to TRBD1. The material sequenced was peripheral blood. The TCR was taken from a woman aged 45-59 years with acute or convalescent COVID-19. The CDR3 DNA reads TGCGCCAGCAGGGAGGCAGGGGGTTCCTACAATGAGCAGTTCTTC. Translating gives CASREAGGSYNEQFF. Using reference TRBV5-1 and TRBJ2-1 for the parts outside the CDR3, the full variable domain is KAGVTQTPRYLIKTRGQQVTLSCSPISGHRSVSWYQQTPGQGLQFLFEYFSETQRNKGNFPGRFSGRQFSNSRSEMNVSTLELGDSALYLCASREAGGSYNEQFFGPGTRLTVL.